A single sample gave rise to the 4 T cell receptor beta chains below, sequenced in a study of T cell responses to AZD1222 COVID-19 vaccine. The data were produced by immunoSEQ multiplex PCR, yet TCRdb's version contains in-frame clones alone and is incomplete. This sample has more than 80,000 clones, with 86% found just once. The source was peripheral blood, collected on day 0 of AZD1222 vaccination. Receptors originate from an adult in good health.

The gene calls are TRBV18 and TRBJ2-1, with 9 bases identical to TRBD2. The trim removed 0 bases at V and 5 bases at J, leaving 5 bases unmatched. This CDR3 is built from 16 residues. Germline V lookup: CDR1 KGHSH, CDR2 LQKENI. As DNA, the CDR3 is TGTGCCAGCTCACCACCCACTAGCGGGTGGAACAATGAGCAGTTCTTC. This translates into CASSPPTSGWNNEQFF.

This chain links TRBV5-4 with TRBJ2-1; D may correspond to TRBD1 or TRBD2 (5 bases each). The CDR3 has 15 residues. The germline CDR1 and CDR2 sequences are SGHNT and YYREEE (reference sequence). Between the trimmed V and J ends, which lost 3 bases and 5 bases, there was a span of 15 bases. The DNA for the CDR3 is TGTGCCAGCAGCTCAACCGGGACCGTACACAATGAGCAGTTCTTC. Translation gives CASSSTGTVHNEQFF.

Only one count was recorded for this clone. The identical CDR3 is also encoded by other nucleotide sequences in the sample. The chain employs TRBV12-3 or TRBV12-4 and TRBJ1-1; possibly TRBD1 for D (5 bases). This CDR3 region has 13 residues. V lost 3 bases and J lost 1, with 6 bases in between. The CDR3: CASSLRGNTEAFF. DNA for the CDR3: TGTGCCAGCAGTTTGAGGGGGAACACTGAAGCTTTCTTT.

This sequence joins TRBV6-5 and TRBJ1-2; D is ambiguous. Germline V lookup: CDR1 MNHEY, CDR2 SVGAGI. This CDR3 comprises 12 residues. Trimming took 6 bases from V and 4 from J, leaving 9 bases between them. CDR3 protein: CASSLDTYGYTF. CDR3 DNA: TGTGCCAGCAGCCTAGACACCTATGGCTACACCTTC.